This TCR beta chain comes out of a study of CD8+CD57+ T cells in acquired aplastic anemia. Across the study: Mean DNA quantity obtained from sorted CD4+ and CD8+ cells was 3 to 3.5 ug. Overall study results and limits: Patients and controls turned out to have approximately 29 CD8+ CDR3 sequences in common.

On this clonotype: Its matching antigen is unknown.

The CDR3 spans 15 residues. Deletions cut 5 bases from V and 2 bases from J, with 14 bases between. The germline CDR1 and CDR2 sequences are MDHEN and SYDVKM. TCR beta VDJ and CDR3 profiling used genomic DNA as template. TCRdb re-called the reads through MiXCR, storing one row per CDR3 protein. The top ten hold about 1.8% of the sample, which has 190,000 or so distinct CDR3 sequences, approximately 52% seen once. Patients chosen for sequencing had shown CD8+CD57+ cell expansion by flow cytometry. The rearrangement uses TRBV28 and TRBJ2-3; D perhaps matches TRBD2 (6 bases). Sequencing used sorted CD4+, CD8+, or CD8+CD57+ T cells (not recorded which) from PBMCs. The source is a human donor with aplastic anemia. The CDR3 sequence: CASSISGTVTDTQYF. CDR3 nucleotide sequence: TGTGCCAGCAGTATTAGCGGTACAGTCACAGATACGCAGTATTTT.